The sequence of this T cell receptor (beta chain) was determined in a study of CD8+ T cells in alopecia areata. Study overall: Tofacitinib was taken orally by treated patients, and the dose was 5 to 10 mg twice daily. Treatment with tofacitinib (6 to 18 months) was followed by 6 months off drug.

The authors extracted RNA and reverse transcribed it into cDNA as the sequencing template. Only in-frame clones appear in the TCRdb table, and some are missing; sequencing was by immunoSEQ multiplex PCR. In the table there are under 350,000 clones, roughly 60% of which are singletons. This clone showed up just once. Its antigen is unknown. Study results and limitations: Tofacitinib delivered significant drops in scalp clonality and in expanded CD8+ clones among the top 100.

As for treatment: oral pan-JAK inhibitor, 5-10 mg twice daily. PBMCs provided sorted CD4+ and CD8+ T cells. The sample consisted of CD4+ T cells sorted from blood, taken at week 24, from a patient treated with tofacitinib. This receptor was obtained from a human donor with alopecia areata.

In DNA form, the CDR3 reads TGTGCCAGCAGTTCCCCCCTCGGGACAGGGTGGGGCGAGCAGTACTTC. Its protein is CASSSPLGTGWGEQYF. The rearrangement links TRBV28 to TRBJ2-7, with 9 bases aligning to TRBD1. The CDR3 is 16 amino acids. CDR1 and CDR2 (germline): MDHEN, SYDVKM. The ends lost 4 bases at V and 6 bases at J; junction bases unmatched: 13.